These 12 T cell receptor beta chains came from one sample sequenced in a study of cytomegalovirus exposure and HLA in healthy donors (dated by TCRdb to about 2017). The library came from the immunoSEQ multiplex PCR assay. For the multiplex PCR, a mixture combining 60 forward primers for TCR Vbeta segments and 13 reverse primers for TCR Jbeta segments was used. Drawn from immuneACCESS, this table holds only the in-frame rearrangements with V and J called that TCRdb kept. Clones are partly lost; checked studies trace under half to an unresolved V gene and leave the rest unexplained. The sample table holds about 150,000 clones, of which roughly 80% were seen once. The ten largest clones capture 13% of the sample. The sequenced material came from PBMCs. The receptors originated from a man aged 35-49 years in good health and CMV-seropositive.

A few counts support this clone. The chain has TRBV27 and TRBJ1-1; 8 bases agree with TRBD1. The ends lost 6 bases at V and 4 bases at J; junction bases unmatched: 4. Germline V CDR1 and CDR2: MNHEY, SMNVEV (reference sequence). The CDR3 has 13 amino acids. CDR3 region: CASRLDRGTEAFF. The CDR3 DNA reads as TGTGCCAGCAGATTAGACAGGGGCACTGAAGCTTTCTTT.

The CDR3 loop is CASSPGQPNYYEQYF. In DNA form, the CDR3 reads TGTGCCAGCAGCCCCGGACAGCCCAATTACTACGAGCAGTACTTC. The chain links TRBV7-6 to TRBJ2-7; TRBD1 might be the D (6 bases). V lost 5 bases and J lost 3, with 17 bases in between. The CDR3 runs 15 residues. In germline, CDR1 is SGHVS, CDR2 FNYEAQ.

V usage is TRBV5-1 and J usage is TRBJ1-2; 11 bases match TRBD1. V shed 4 bases, J shed 6 bases, and the junction held 2 bases outside the gene matches. Germline-derived CDR1 and CDR2 are SGHRS and YFSETQ. This CDR3 has 13 residues. The CDR3 region is CASSQGQGDGYTF. In DNA, the CDR3 is TGCGCCAGCAGCCAGGGACAGGGGGATGGCTACACCTTC. The full variable domain, in which reference TRBV5-1 and TRBJ1-2 provide the parts outside the CDR3, is KAGVTQTPRYLIKTRGQQVTLSCSPISGHRSVSWYQQTPGQGLQFLFEYFSETQRNKGNFPGRFSGRQFSNSRSEMNVSTLELGDSALYLCASSQGQGDGYTFGSGTRLTVV.

The chain employs TRBV5-4 and TRBJ2-1; TRBD2 matches at 11 bases. Germline trimming cut 5 bases from V and 5 bases from J; bases unmatched to any gene: 12. CDR1 SGHNT and CDR2 YYREEE come from the germline V gene (reference sequence). The CDR3 is made up of 17 amino acids. This chain's CDR3 is CASRRAPRTSGHNEQFF. CDR3 DNA: TGTGCCAGCAGGAGAGCGCCTCGGACTAGCGGGCACAATGAGCAGTTCTTC.

This clone occurred once. This CDR3 reads CASATWGGTNTEAFF. CDR3 sequence (DNA): TGTGCCAGCGCAACTTGGGGGGGGACGAACACTGAAGCTTTCTTT. V is TRBV5-6 and J is TRBJ1-1; D may be TRBD1 (5 bases). Trimming stripped 7 bases from V and 1 base from J, with 17 bases between. The CDR3 covers 15 residues. Germline CDR1 is SGHDT and CDR2 is YYEEEE.

This clone was seen only a few times. Other DNA sequences within the sample encode an identical CDR3. V is TRBV7-2 and J is TRBJ2-7; possibly TRBD2 for D (7 bases). Trimming removed 3 bases from V and 0 bases from J, with 12 bases in between. This CDR3 region has 15 residues. The germline gives CDR1 SGHTA, CDR2 FQGNSA. CDR3 sequence: CASSLGGTSSYEQYF. The CDR3 DNA follows: TGTGCCAGCAGCTTGGGGGGGACAAGCTCCTACGAGCAGTACTTC.

This clone was detected only a few times. The chain is built from TRBV6-5 and TRBJ2-1; D unclear. Trimming cost V 0 bases and J 4 bases, with 10 bases left between them. The CDR3 runs to 15 residues. In germline, CDR1 is MNHEY, CDR2 SVGAGI. CDR3 residues: CASSYSSRGYNEQFF. The CDR3 coding sequence is TGTGCCAGCAGTTACTCGTCGCGAGGTTACAATGAGCAGTTCTTC.

The rearrangement uses TRBV4-1 and TRBJ2-3, with TRBD2 identical over 8 bases. Germline V lookup: CDR1 MGHRA, CDR2 YSYEKL. J lost 0 bases, V lost 1 base, and 0 bases had no gene match. This CDR3 is 15 amino acids long. This CDR3 reads CASSQAGGSTDTQYF. The CDR3 DNA reads TGCGCCAGCAGCCAAGCGGGGGGGAGCACAGATACGCAGTATTTT.

CDR3 loop: CAISESDERSGELFF. As DNA, the CDR3 is TGTGCCATCAGTGAGTCAGACGAGCGGTCCGGGGAGCTGTTTTTT. The chain links TRBV10-3 to TRBJ2-2; D possibly corresponds to TRBD2 (5 bases). CDR1 is ENHRY, CDR2 SYGVKD, per germline. The V end was cut by 0 bases, the J end by 6 bases, with 11 bases between. CDR3 size: 15 residues.

The genes are TRBV7-2 and TRBJ1-1, with TRBD1 matching 7 bases. V lost 5 bases and J lost 4; bases outside the gene matches: 7. This CDR3 has 14 amino acids. Germline V CDR1 and CDR2: SGHTA, FQGNSA. CDR3 protein: CASSPRQGITEAFF. In DNA form, the CDR3 reads TGTGCCAGCAGCCCCAGACAGGGAATCACTGAAGCTTTCTTT.

This chain joins TRBV6-5 and TRBJ1-4; 7 nucleotides match TRBD1. CDR3 length equals 15 residues. Per the germline V gene, CDR1 is MNHEY and CDR2 is SVGAGI. V lost 5 bases, J lost 5 bases, and 8 bases stayed unmatched. The CDR3 sequence is CASSHRGGGNEKLFF. In nucleotides, the CDR3 is TGTGCCAGCAGTCACAGGGGCGGTGGGAATGAAAAACTGTTTTTT.

V is TRBV19 and J is TRBJ1-2, with TRBD1 as a possible D gene (6 bases). This CDR3 region has 13 residues. CDR1 and CDR2 (germline): LNHDA, SQIVND (reference sequence). Trimming shortened V by 8 bases and J by 8 bases, and 18 bases separated the two germline ends. CDR3 sequence: CASSLQGALGYTF. CDR3 DNA: TGTGCCAGTTCACTACAGGGTGCCCTAGGCTACACCTTC.